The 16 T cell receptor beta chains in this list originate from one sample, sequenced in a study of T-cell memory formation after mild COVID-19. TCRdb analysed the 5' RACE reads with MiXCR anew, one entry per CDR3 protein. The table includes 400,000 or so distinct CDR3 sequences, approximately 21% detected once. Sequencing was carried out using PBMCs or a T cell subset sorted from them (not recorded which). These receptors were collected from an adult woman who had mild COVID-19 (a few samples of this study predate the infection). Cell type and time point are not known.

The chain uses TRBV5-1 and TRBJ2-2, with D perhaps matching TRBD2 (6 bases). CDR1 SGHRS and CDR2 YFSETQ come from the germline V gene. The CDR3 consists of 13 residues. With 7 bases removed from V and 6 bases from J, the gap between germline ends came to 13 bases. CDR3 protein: CASRSREAGELFF. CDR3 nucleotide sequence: TGCGCCAGCCGAAGCAGGGAGGCCGGGGAGCTGTTTTTT.

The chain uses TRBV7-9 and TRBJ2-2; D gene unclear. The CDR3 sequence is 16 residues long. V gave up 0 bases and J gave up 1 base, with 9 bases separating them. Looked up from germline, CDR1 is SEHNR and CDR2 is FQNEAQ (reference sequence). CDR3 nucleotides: TGTGCCAGCAGCTTAGCATCGGGCGAGAACACCGGGGAGCTGTTTTTT. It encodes CASSLASGENTGELFF.

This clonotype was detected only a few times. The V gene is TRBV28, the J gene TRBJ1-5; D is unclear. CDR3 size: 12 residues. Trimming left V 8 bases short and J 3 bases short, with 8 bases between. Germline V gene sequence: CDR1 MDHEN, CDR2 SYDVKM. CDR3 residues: CASGRLNQPQHF. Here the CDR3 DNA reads TGTGCCAGCGGTCGGCTCAATCAGCCCCAGCATTTT.

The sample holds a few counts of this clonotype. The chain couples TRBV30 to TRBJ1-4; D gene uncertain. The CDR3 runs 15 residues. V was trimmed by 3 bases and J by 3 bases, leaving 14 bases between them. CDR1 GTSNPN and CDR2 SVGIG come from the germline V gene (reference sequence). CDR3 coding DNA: TGTGCCTGGAGGGGGTATACAGCCTCTAATGAAAAACTGTTTTTT. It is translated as CAWRGYTASNEKLFF. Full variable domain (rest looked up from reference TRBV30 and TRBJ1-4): SQTIHQWPATLVQPVGSPLSLECTVEGTSNPNLYWYRQAAGRGLQLLFYSVGIGQISSEVPQNLSASRPQDRQFILSSKKLLLSDSGFYLCAWRGYTASNEKLFFGSGTQLSVL.

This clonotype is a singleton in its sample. The DNA for the CDR3 is TGTGCCACCAGTGATATTCAGCTGAGCAACACCGGGGAGCTGTTTTTT. Its translation: CATSDIQLSNTGELFF. The chain combines TRBV24-1 with TRBJ2-2, with D unclear. The CDR3 is 16 residues long. CDR1 KGHDR and CDR2 SFDVKD come from the germline V gene. The V gene lost 3 bases and the J gene lost 2 bases, with 12 bases spanning the gap.

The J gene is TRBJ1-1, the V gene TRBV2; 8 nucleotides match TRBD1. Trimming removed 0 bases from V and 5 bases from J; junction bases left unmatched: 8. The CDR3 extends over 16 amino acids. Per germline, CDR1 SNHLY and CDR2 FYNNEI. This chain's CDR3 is CASSEAPGQAGTEAFF. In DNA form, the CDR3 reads TGTGCCAGCAGTGAAGCTCCGGGACAGGCAGGGACTGAAGCTTTCTTT.

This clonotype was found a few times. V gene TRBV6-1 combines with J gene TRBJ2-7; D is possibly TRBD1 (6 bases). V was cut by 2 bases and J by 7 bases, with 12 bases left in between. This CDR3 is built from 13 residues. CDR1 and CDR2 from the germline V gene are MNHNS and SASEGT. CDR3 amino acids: CASSEIRGREQYF. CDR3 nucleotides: TGTGCCAGCAGTGAAATCAGGGGTAGAGAGCAGTACTTC.

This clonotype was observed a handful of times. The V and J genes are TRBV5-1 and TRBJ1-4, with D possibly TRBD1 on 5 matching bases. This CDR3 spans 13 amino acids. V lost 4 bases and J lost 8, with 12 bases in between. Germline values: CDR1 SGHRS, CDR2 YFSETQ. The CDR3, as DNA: TGCGCCAGCAGCCCCCAGGGTTCAGAAAAACTGTTTTTT. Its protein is CASSPQGSEKLFF. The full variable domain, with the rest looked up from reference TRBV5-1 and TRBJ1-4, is KAGVTQTPRYLIKTRGQQVTLSCSPISGHRSVSWYQQTPGQGLQFLFEYFSETQRNKGNFPGRFSGRQFSNSRSEMNVSTLELGDSALYLCASSPQGSEKLFFGSGTQLSVL.

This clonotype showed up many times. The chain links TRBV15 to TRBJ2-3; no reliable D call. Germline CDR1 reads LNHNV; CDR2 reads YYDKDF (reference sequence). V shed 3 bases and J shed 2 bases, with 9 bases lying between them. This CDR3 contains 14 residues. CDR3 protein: CATSSGLDTDTQYF. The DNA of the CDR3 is TGTGCCACCAGCAGCGGGCTAGACACAGATACGCAGTATTTT.

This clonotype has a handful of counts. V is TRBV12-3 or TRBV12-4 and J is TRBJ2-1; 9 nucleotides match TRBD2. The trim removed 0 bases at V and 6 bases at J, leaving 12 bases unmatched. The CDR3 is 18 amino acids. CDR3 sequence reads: CASSLAGLVAGGRNEQFF. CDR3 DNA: TGTGCCAGCAGTTTAGCAGGGTTGGTGGCGGGAGGGCGCAATGAGCAGTTCTTC.

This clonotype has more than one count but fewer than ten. The CDR3 is CASCVSTDKAFF. In DNA, the CDR3 is TGTGCCAGTTGTGTTTCGACAGATAAAGCTTTCTTT. The chain employs TRBV28 and TRBJ1-1, with D perhaps matching TRBD1 (5 bases). Germline assignment: CDR1 MDHEN and CDR2 SYDVKM. CDR3 size: 12 residues. The V gene lost 9 bases and the J gene lost 9 bases, with 17 bases spanning the gap. Based on the CDR3 plus reference TRBV28 and TRBJ1-1, the full variable domain is DVKVTQSSRYLVKRTGEKVFLECVQDMDHENMFWYRQDPGLGLRLIYFSYDVKMKEKGDIPEGYSVSREKKERFSLILESASTNQTSMYLCASCVSTDKAFFGQGTRLTVV.

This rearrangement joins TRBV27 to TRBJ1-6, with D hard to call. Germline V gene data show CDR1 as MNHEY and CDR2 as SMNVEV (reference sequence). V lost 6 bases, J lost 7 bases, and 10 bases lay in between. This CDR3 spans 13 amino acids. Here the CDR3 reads CASSPRSNSPLHF. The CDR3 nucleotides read TGTGCCAGCAGCCCTAGGTCCAATTCACCCCTCCACTTT.

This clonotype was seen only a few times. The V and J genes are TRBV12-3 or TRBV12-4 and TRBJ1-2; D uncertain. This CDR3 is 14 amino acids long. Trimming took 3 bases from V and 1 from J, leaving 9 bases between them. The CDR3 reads CASSLARDNYGYTF. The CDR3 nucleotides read TGTGCCAGCAGTTTGGCAAGGGATAACTATGGCTACACCTTC.

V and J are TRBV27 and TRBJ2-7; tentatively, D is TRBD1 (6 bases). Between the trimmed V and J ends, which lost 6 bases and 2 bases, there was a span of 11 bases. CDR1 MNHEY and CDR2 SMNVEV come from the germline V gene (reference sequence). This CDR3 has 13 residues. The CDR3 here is CASRRTAAYEQYF. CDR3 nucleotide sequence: TGTGCCAGCAGGAGGACAGCTGCCTACGAGCAGTACTTC.

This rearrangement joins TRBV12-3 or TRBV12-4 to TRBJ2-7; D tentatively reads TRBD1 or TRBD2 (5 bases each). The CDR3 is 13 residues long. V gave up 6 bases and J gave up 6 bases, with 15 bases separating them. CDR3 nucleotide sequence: TGTGCCAGCAGCCGGGACGTAAGACCCGAGCAGTACTTC. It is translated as CASSRDVRPEQYF.

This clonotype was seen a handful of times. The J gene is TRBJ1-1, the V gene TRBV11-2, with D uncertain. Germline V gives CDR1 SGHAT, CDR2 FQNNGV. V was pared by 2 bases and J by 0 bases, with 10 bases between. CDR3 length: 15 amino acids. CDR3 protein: CASSLPWGMNTEAFF. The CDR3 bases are TGTGCCAGCAGCTTACCCTGGGGTATGAACACTGAAGCTTTCTTT.